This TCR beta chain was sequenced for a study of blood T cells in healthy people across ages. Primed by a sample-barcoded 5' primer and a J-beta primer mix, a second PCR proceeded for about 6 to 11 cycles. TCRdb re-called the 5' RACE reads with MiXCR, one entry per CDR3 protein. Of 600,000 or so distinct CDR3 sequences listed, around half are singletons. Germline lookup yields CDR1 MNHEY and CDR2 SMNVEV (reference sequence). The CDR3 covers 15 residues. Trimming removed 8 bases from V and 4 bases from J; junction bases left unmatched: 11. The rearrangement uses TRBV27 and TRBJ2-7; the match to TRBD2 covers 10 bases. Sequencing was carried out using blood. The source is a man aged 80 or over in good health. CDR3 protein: CASRLSLAGVYEQYF. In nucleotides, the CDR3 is TGTGCCAGCCGTCTCTCCCTAGCGGGAGTGTACGAGCAGTACTTC.